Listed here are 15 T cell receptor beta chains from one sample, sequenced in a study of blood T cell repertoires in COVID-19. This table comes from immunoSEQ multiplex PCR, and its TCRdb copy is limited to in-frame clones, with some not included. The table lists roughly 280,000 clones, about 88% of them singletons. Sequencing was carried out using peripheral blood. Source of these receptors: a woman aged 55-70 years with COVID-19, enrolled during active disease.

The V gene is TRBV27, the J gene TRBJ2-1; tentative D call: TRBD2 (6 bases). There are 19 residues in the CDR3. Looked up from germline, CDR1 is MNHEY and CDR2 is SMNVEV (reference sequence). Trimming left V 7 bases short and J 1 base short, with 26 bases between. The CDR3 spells CASKDVAQFLRGSYNEQFF. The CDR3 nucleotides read TGTGCCAGCAAGGATGTGGCCCAGTTCCTCCGGGGGTCCTACAATGAGCAGTTCTTC.

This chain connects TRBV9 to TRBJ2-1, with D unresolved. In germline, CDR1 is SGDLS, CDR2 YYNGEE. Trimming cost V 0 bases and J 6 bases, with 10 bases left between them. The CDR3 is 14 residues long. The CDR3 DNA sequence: TGTGCCAGCAGCGTAGTAAGTAGTTCCAATGAGCAGTTCTTC. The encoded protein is CASSVVSSSNEQFF.

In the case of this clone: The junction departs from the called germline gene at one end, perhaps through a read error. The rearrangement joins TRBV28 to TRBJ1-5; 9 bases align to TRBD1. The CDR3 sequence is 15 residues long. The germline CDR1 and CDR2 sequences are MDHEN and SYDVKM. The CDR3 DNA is TGTGCCAGCAGTTTATGGGGGACAGGGCAATCAGCCCCAGTCTTT. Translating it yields CASSLWGTGQSAPVF.

CDR3 DNA: TGTGCCTGGAGTGTAGCCTCGGGTGCCTCCTACGAGCAGTACTTC. Protein product: CAWSVASGASYEQYF. The chain is built from TRBV30 and TRBJ2-7; no reliable D call. The CDR3 sequence is 15 residues long. The germline V gene has CDR1 GTSNPN and CDR2 SVGIG (reference sequence). V was clipped by 0 bases and J by 0 bases, with 12 bases between them. The full variable domain, rest sourced from reference TRBV30 and TRBJ2-7, is SQTIHQWPATLVQPVGSPLSLECTVEGTSNPNLYWYRQAAGRGLQLLFYSVGIGQISSEVPQNLSASRPQDRQFILSSKKLLLSDSGFYLCAWSVASGASYEQYFGPGTRLTVT.

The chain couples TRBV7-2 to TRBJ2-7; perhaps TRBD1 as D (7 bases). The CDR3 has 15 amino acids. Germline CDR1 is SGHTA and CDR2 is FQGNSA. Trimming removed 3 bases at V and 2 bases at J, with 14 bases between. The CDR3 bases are TGTGCCAGCAGCTTGCGGGCAGGGGGGCCCTACGAGCAGTACTTC. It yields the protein CASSLRAGGPYEQYF.

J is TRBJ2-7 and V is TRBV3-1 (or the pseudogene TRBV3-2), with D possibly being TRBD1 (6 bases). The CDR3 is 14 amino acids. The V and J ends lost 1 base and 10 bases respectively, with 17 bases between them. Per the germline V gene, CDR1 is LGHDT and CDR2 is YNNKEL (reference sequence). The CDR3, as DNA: TGTGCCAGCAGCCAAGGGTTGGACAGTACGAAACAGTACTTC. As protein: CASSQGLDSTKQYF.

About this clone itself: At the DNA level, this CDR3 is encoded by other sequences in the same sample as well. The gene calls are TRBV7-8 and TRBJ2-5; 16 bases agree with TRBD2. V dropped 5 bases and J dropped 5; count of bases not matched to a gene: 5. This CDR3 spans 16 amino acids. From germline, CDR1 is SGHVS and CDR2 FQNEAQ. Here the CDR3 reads CASSPPGLAGGETQYF. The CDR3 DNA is TGTGCCAGCAGCCCTCCGGGACTAGCGGGAGGGGAGACCCAGTACTTC.

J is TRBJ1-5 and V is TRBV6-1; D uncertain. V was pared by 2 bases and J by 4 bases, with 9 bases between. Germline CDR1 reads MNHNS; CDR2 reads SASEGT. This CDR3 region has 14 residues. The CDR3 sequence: CASSEWQRNQPQHF. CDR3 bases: TGTGCCAGCAGTGAATGGCAGAGGAATCAGCCCCAGCATTTT.

The CDR3 is CASSLEVRGRFTYEQYF. CDR3 DNA sequence: TGTGCCAGCAGCTTGGAAGTCCGGGGGAGGTTCACCTACGAGCAGTACTTC. This chain links TRBV5-6 with TRBJ2-7, with D possibly TRBD2 on 6 matching bases. This CDR3 has 17 residues. Per germline, CDR1 SGHDT and CDR2 YYEEEE. Deletions cut 0 bases from V and 2 bases from J, with 18 bases between.

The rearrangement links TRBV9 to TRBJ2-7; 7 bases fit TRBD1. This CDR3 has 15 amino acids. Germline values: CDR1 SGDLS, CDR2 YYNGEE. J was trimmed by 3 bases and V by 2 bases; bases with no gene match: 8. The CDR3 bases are TGTGCCAGCAGCGTCGGGACAGCAAAACACTACGAGCAGTACTTC. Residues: CASSVGTAKHYEQYF.

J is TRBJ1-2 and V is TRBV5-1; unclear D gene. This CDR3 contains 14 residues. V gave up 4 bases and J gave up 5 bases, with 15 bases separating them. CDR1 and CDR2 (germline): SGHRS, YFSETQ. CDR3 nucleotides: TGCGCCAGCAGCGTGTTCAGTGTTGAATATGGCTACACCTTC. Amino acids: CASSVFSVEYGYTF.

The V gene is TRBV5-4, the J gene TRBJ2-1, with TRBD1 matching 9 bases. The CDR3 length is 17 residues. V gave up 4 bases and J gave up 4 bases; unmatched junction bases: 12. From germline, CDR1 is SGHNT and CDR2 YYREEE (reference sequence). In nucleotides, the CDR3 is TGTGCCAGCAGCCGACGACAGGGGGATTACCGTTACAATGAGCAGTTCTTC. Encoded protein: CASSRRQGDYRYNEQFF.

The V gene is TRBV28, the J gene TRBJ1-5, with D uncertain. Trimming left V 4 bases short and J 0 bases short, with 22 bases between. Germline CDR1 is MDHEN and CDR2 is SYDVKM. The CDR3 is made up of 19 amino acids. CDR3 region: CASSSINPLHYYSNQPQHF. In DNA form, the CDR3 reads TGTGCCAGCAGTTCCATAAATCCCCTGCATTACTATAGCAATCAGCCCCAGCATTTT.

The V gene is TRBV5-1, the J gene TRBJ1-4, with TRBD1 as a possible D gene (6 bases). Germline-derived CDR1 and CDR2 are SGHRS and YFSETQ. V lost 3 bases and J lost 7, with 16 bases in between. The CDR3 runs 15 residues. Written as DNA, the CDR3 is TGCGCCAGCAGCTCCCTGGGGGGGGCGGGTGAAAAACTGTTTTTT. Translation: CASSSLGGAGEKLFF.

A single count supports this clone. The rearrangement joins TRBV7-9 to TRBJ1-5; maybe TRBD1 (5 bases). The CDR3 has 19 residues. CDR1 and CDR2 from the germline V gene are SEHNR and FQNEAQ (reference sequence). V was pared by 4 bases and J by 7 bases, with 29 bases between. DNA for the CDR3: TGTGCCAGCAGCTCTCCTTTGTCCGTGGGGGGAGGGCCCAGGCAGCCCCAGCATTTT. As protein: CASSSPLSVGGGPRQPQHF.